The T cell receptor (beta chain) described here comes from a study of shared T cell receptors in the human thymus. Measured with immunoSEQ multiplex PCR; TCRdb has only the in-frame clones, and not every one. The data contain roughly 500,000 clones, about 80% of them seen just once; the ten biggest clones take up around 0.013%. Germline loops: CDR1 MNHEY, CDR2 SMNVEV (reference sequence). The CDR3 is 16 amino acids. With V trimmed by 0 bases and J by 5 bases, 10 bases remained unmatched. This sample also belongs to another study, concerning human thymus T cells. That work states: Donors consisted of healthy Finnish infants (having corrective surgery for congenital heart defects). In corrective heart surgery, resections were taken, and these provided the thymus tissue. V and J gene usage appeared biased in thymic and blood repertoires. Highly overlapping thymic repertoires in unrelated individuals were reported by related research.

The chain uses TRBV27 and TRBJ2-7, with 7 nucleotides matching TRBD1. The clonotype originates from a boy younger than two with a congenital heart defect. Sample: thymocytes. The CDR3 nucleotides are TGTGCCAGCAGTTTATCTAGACAGGGCGCTTGTGACGAGCAGTACTTC. Its translation: CASSLSRQGACDEQYF.